This is a list of T cell receptor beta chains from one sample in a study of blood T cell repertoires in COVID-19. Generated by immunoSEQ multiplex PCR, the TCRdb table keeps only in-frame clones and is missing some. This sample has 150,000 to 250,000 clones, with less than 95% found just once. Sequencing was performed on peripheral blood. Receptor source: a man younger than 40 with COVID-19, enrolled during active disease. The CDR3 runs from the conserved cysteine through the conserved F or W. Expanded clones are given a class, and other clones once, few, many or no size at all.

clone size	V gene	CDR3 protein
.	TRBV3-1/TRBV3-2	CASSQAPGGIEEAFF
.	TRBV18	CASSPQEGARDTEAFF
.	TRBV5-4	CASSAGEAGNTIYF
once	TRBV7-9	CASSLDAKYSGNTIYF
.	TRBV24-1	CATSSGTGAPETQYF
.	TRBV5-1	CASSSDRNNYGYTF
.	TRBV7-9	CASSPTAGGPNEQFF
once	TRBV19	CASSAPPWTGQETQYF
.	TRBV5-1	CASSLAGGLMNTEAFF
.	TRBV2	CASTQEDSPLHF
.	TRBV25-1	CASSAFNTGELFF
.	TRBV5-1	CASSLGEGGTEAFF
.	TRBV19	CASRTGPYGYTF
.	TRBV10-1	CASSSGVNQPQHF
.	TRBV9	CASSVSPGGRENYTF
.	TRBV5-6	CASNPGTANSPLHF
.	TRBV7-3	CASSTAGGDGYTF
.	TRBV6-5	CASSMTRDEQFF
.	TRBV18	CASSTGQGAVDTIYF
once	TRBV2	CASTAAGGQVETQYF
.	TRBV10-3	CAISESVGQRGTDTQYF
.	TRBV4-1	CASSQDGGRGGNQPQHF
.	TRBV5-4	CASSLTGVDTQYF
.	TRBV18	CASSPPGQGRTEAFF
.	TRBV11-3	CASSSGTGPYNEQFF
.	TRBV6-5	CASRTTGERNQPQHF
.	TRBV6-5	CASRTPRDFGYGYTF
.	TRBV10-3	CAIRRQGDEQFF
.	TRBV7-9	CASSLDTGGTSGSPLHF
once	TRBV19	CASNRQSGELFF
few	TRBV9	CASSDYTGQGGTEAFF
once	TRBV7-9	CASSPGTIQNTEAFF
.	TRBV14	CASSQDTGKVTF
.	TRBV5-1	CASSPGAQETQYF
once	TRBV5-4	CASSPNAGSNNSPLHF
.	TRBV23-1	CASRETGQDREQYF
.	TRBV3-1/TRBV3-2	CASSPGQGGEKLFF
.	TRBV6-5	CASSYGGMNTEAFF
.	TRBV6-5	CASRDRGADTQYF
.	TRBV2	CARSDGLSNQPQHF
.	TRBV5-1	CASSPLWATEAFF
.	TRBV21-1	CASSTKDRGLRNTIYF
.	TRBV25-1	CASSEVRVGNTIYF
.	TRBV6-4	CASSDTPVNTQYF
.	TRBV5-1	CASAQVQSYEQYF
once	TRBV5-1	CASSLGQGETGELFF
.	TRBV19	CASRGGWEQFF
.	TRBV14	CASSQASVAFF
.	TRBV5-6	CASSGAQQETQYF
.	TRBV7-2	CASSLVEDLFEKLFF
.	TRBV18	CASSTRQGSITEAFF
.	TRBV7-2	CASSYQGAGYGYTF